The present T cell receptor (beta chain) was sequenced within a study of T cells in Graves' hyperthyroidism and ophthalmopathy. Study observations and caveats: Ophthalmopathy, as predicted by the model, came a median roughly 6.3 months after the prediction. Appearing also in blood were most of the thyroid clonotypes expanded above 0.001.

Researchers amplified the TCR beta CDR3 regions from RNA transcripts. During a first-round RT-PCR of the TCR CDR3, the HTBI primer set was used. TCRdb reprocessed the multiplex PCR reads with MiXCR, giving one entry per CDR3 protein. The table has some 250,000 distinct CDR3 sequences, more than 14% seen once; the top ten hold about an eighth. V was clipped by 5 bases and J by 3 bases, with 12 bases between them. Germline V gene data show CDR1 as KGHDR and CDR2 as SFDVKD. The CDR3 covers 14 residues. At least ten counts were recorded for this clonotype. Its antigen is not known. Uncontrolled infections, other autoimmune diseases, pregnancy or lactation led to exclusion of patients.

Sequenced sample: blood. The V and J genes are TRBV24-1 and TRBJ1-2, with a tentative D call TRBD1 (5 bases). This receptor was obtained from a woman aged 35 to 49 with Graves' hyperthyroidism that later progressed to Graves' ophthalmopathy. The CDR3 spells CATSGSRVDYGYTF. In nucleotides, the CDR3 is TGTGCCACCAGTGGTTCCAGGGTTGACTATGGCTACACCTTC.